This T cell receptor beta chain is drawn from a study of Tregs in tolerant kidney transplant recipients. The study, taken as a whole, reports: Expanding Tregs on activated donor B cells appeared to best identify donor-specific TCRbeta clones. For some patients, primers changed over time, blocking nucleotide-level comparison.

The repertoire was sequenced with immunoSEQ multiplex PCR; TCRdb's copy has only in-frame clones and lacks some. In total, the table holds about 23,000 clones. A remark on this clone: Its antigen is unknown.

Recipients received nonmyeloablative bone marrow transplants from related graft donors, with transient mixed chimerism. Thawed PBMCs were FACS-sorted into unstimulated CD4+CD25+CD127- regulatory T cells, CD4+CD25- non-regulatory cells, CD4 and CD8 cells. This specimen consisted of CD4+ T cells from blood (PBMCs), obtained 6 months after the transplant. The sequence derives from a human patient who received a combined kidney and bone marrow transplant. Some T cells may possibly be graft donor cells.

The DNA read from the CDR3 is TGTGCCAGCAAGAGGGTAGCGGGAGGGCAGTCCTACAATGAG. Protein sequence: CASKRVAGGQSYNE. The whole CDR3 protein reads CASKRVAGGQSYNEQFF. The genes are TRBV2 and TRBJ2-1, with 11 positions matching TRBD2. The read ends 3 residues early relative to the CDR3; the germline J gene fills the gap. This CDR3 spans 17 amino acids. Germline-derived CDR1 and CDR2 are SNHLY and FYNNEI. V shed 7 bases, J shed 1 base, and the junction held 9 bases outside the gene matches.